This TCR beta chain appears in the sequencing data of a study of shared clonotypes between healthy human individuals. Study-level points and caveats: Approximately 5.3% was the fraction of naive CD4 clonotypes found shared across several donors.

V was clipped by 6 bases and J by 5 bases; unmatched bases: 7. The germline CDR1 and CDR2 sequences are SQVTM and ANQGSEA. The CDR3 runs to 14 residues. Regarding this clone: Its specificity is unknown.

Genomic DNA per cell subset filled all wells of several immunoSEQ plates. Data came from immunoSEQ multiplex PCR; TCRdb stores just in-frame clones and leaves some out. Of some 2 million clones in the sample, about 95% are singletons; the top ten hold under 1.5%. CD8 cells classed as naive were CD45RO-negative and positively selected for CCR7, excluding terminally differentiated effector memory CD45RA+ cells. None of the donors, who were healthy HIV-negative adults, had recently had acute infections or vaccinations. Material for sequencing was naive CD8+ T cells sorted from blood. The rearrangement joins TRBV29-1 to TRBJ2-1; 10 positions agree with TRBD2. This receptor was identified in a man aged 18 to 30 in good health. This CDR3 is CSVLSGGSNNEQFF. As DNA, the CDR3 is TGCAGCGTCCTTAGCGGGGGGTCCAACAATGAGCAGTTCTTC.